This T cell receptor beta chain was identified during a study of T cells in Graves' hyperthyroidism and ophthalmopathy. General study results and limits: Appearing also in blood were most of the thyroid clonotypes expanded above 0.001.

TCR beta CDR3 sequences were amplified from RNA transcripts. The HTBI primer set was used in a first-round RT-PCR of the TCR CDR3. TCRdb independently ran MiXCR on the multiplex PCR reads; one entry per CDR3 protein. In the table there are around 290,000 distinct CDR3 sequences, approximately 15% of which are singletons. From germline, CDR1 is SGHTA and CDR2 FQGNSA. The CDR3 is made up of 15 amino acids. Orbital computed tomography, thyroid ultrasound, serum thyroxine and TRAb, and clinical symptoms together informed the diagnoses. Fresh peripheral blood, around 9.5 ml, yielded the PBMCs. Concerning this clonotype itself: The antigen is not known. One junction end does not reproduce the germline sequence, and a read error may be involved.

The TCR comes from a woman aged 55 to 70 with Graves' ophthalmopathy. The rearrangement links TRBV7-2 to TRBJ2-1; perhaps TRBD2 as D (5 bases). The specimen was blood. The CDR3 region is CASSQEVSGIYEQFF. The CDR3 coding sequence is TGCGCCAGCAGCCAAGAAGTTTCCGGGATCTACGAGCAGTTCTTC.